These T cell receptor beta chains were read from a single sample in a study of shared clonotypes between healthy human individuals. Using immunoSEQ multiplex PCR, the repertoire was profiled, and TCRdb retains in-frame clones only, with some absent. The table includes 780,000 or so clones, 55% to 75% detected once. The sample consisted of memory CD4+ T cells sorted from blood. The source of these receptors is a woman aged 25-40 years in good health. CDR3s include the opening cysteine and the closing phenylalanine or tryptophan. Each record gives: J gene, clone size, D gene, V gene, CDR3 protein, CDR3 DNA. The D gene is left open where the match is weak. Expanded clones are given a class, and other clones once, few, many or no size at all.

>TRBJ2-7|NA|NA|TRBV11-3
CASSLDRSSGEQYF
TGTGCCAGCAGCCTAGACCGTTCATCGGGGGAGCAGTACTTC
>TRBJ2-7|NA|TRBD1|TRBV5-4
CASSLGQGAAEQYF
TGTGCCAGCAGCTTAGGACAGGGAGCGGCAGAGCAGTACTTC
>TRBJ2-3|few|NA|TRBV11-3
CASSLGEADTQYF
TGTGCCAGCAGCCTAGGGGAGGCAGATACGCAGTATTTT
>TRBJ2-7|NA|TRBD2|TRBV25-1
CASSEISPGLHHEQYF
TGTGCCAGCAGTGAAATTTCCCCGGGACTACACCACGAGCAGTACTTC
>TRBJ2-7|NA|TRBD1|TRBV4-1
CASSQDRNRGIPYEQYF
TGCGCCAGCAGCCAAGATCGGAACAGGGGGATTCCCTACGAGCAGTACTTC
>TRBJ2-6|NA|NA|TRBV18
CASSPRLLAGKSSGANVLTF
TGTGCCAGCTCACCACGTCTCCTGGCGGGGAAAAGCTCTGGGGCCAACGTCCTGACTTTC
>TRBJ2-1|NA|TRBD2|TRBV5-1
CASSMTSGNNEQFF
TGCGCCAGCAGCATGACTAGCGGGAACAATGAGCAGTTCTTC
>TRBJ2-2|NA|TRBD1|TRBV13
CASSPGGHTGELFF
TGTGCCAGCAGCCCAGGGGGACACACCGGGGAGCTGTTTTTT
>TRBJ2-3|NA|NA|TRBV4-2
CASSPNSGTDTQYF
TGTGCCAGCAGCCCGAACAGCGGAACAGATACGCAGTATTTT
>TRBJ2-7|NA|TRBD2|TRBV9
CASSAESGPGWAGETYEQYF
TGTGCCAGCAGCGCCGAGTCGGGGCCCGGATGGGCGGGAGAAACCTACGAGCAGTACTTC
>TRBJ2-5|NA|NA|TRBV15
CATSRVGGLQETQYF
TGTGCCACCAGCAGAGTCGGGGGATTACAAGAGACCCAGTACTTC
>TRBJ1-1|NA|NA|TRBV27
CASSLRYRVTEAFF
TGTGCCAGCAGTTTACGTTACAGGGTTACTGAAGCTTTCTTT
>TRBJ1-2|NA|TRBD1|TRBV30
CAWRRGTAIYGYTF
TGTGCCTGGAGGAGGGGGACAGCCATCTATGGCTACACCTTC
>TRBJ1-4|NA|NA|TRBV9
CASSVDGTNRRKLFF
TGTGCCAGCAGCGTAGATGGGACCAATAGACGAAAACTGTTTTTT
>TRBJ2-2|NA|TRBD1|TRBV5-4
CASSYYRGTGELFF
TGTGCCAGCAGCTACTACAGGGGAACCGGGGAGCTGTTTTTT
>TRBJ2-7|NA|TRBD2|TRBV11-2
CASSQAKGLAGLPSYEQYF
TGTGCCAGCAGCCAAGCGAAGGGACTAGCGGGCCTTCCCTCCTACGAGCAGTACTTC
>TRBJ2-3|NA|TRBD2|TRBV14
CASSRASGRAGDTQYF
TGTGCCAGCAGCCGGGCTAGCGGGAGGGCCGGAGATACGCAGTATTTT
>TRBJ2-1|once|TRBD2|TRBV18
CASSPGAGGPNEQFF
TGTGCCAGCTCACCGGGAGCGGGAGGGCCCAATGAGCAGTTCTTC
>TRBJ2-1|few|NA|TRBV28
CASRQGSEQFF
TGTGCCAGCAGACAGGGATCTGAGCAGTTCTTC
>TRBJ2-3|NA|NA|TRBV19
CASSREGRNTDTQYF
TGTGCCAGTAGTAGAGAGGGCAGAAACACAGATACGCAGTATTTT
>TRBJ1-2|NA|NA|TRBV9
CASSPMGFYGYTF
TGTGCCAGCAGCCCCATGGGGTTCTATGGCTACACCTTC
>TRBJ2-2|NA|NA|TRBV5-6
CASSLGLGELFF
TGTGCCAGCAGCTTGGGTCTCGGGGAGCTGTTTTTT